These T cell receptor beta chains were read from a single sample in a study of post-analysis software for immune sequencing data. One entry per CDR3 protein, called by TCRdb with MiXCR from the PCR reads. In the table there are approximately 460,000 distinct CDR3 sequences, 40% to 55% of which are singletons. Sequenced material: blood. The source is a girl aged 5 to 17 with multiple sclerosis. Both conserved end residues are part of each CDR3. D genes are given only for firm matches. Part of the rows lack a size; the others show once, few, many or a class for expanded clones.

v_gene	abundance	j_gene	d_gene	CDR3nt	CDR3aa
TRBV6-4	-	TRBJ2-3	TRBD2	TGTGCCAGCAGTGACTCCGGGACTAGCGGCTGGGGAGATACGCAGTATTTT	CASSDSGTSGWGDTQYF
TRBV20-1	-	TRBJ2-7	TRBD2	TGCAGTGCCAAAGGGACGAGCGGGAGTTGGGCGGACGAGCAGTACTTC	CSAKGTSGSWADEQYF
TRBV3-1	-	TRBJ1-1	-	TGTGCCAGCAGCCAACGCGATCCGCCGGCTTTCTTT	CASSQRDPPAFF
TRBV4-1	-	TRBJ2-1	TRBD2	TGCGCCAGCAGCCAAAGTAGCGGGAGGGCGAATGAGCAGTTCTTC	CASSQSSGRANEQFF
TRBV7-8	few	TRBJ1-5	TRBD1	TGTGCCAGCAGCGGGCTGGGAGGGGGCGGGAATCAGCCCCAGCATTTT	CASSGLGGGGNQPQHF
TRBV20-1	-	TRBJ2-5	-	TGCAGTGCTAGAGATGTGTGGGGGACCCAGTACTTC	CSARDVWGTQYF
TRBV4-1	-	TRBJ2-7	-	TGCGCCAGCAGCCAAGAACGTTACTACGAGCAGTACTTC	CASSQERYYEQYF
TRBV24-1	-	TRBJ2-7	TRBD2	TGTGCCACCAGTGAGGCTAGCGGGAGCTACGAGCAGTACTTC	CATSEASGSYEQYF
TRBV7-2	many	TRBJ2-7	-	TGTGCCAGCAGCTTGGGCAGGGTTTCCGAGCAGTACTTC	CASSLGRVSEQYF
TRBV7-9	-	TRBJ2-1	-	TGTGCCAGCAGCCCTACAGGGTGGTCACGGTCCTCCTACAATGAGCAGTTCTTC	CASSPTGWSRSSYNEQFF
TRBV3-1	few	TRBJ2-3	TRBD1	TGTGCCAGCAGTGCCGGACAGGAGACAGATACGCAGTATTTT	CASSAGQETDTQYF
TRBV29-1	-	TRBJ2-7	-	TGCAGCGTTCCCTCACAGGGTGGCTACGAGCAGTACTTC	CSVPSQGGYEQYF
TRBV5-1	few	TRBJ2-4	TRBD2	TGCGCCAGCAGCTTCACCGGACGATCGCAAGATTGGGGGGGCAAAAACATTCAGTACTTC	CASSFTGRSQDWGGKNIQYF
TRBV28	few	TRBJ2-3	TRBD2	TGTGCCAGCAGCCGGACTAGCGGGAGGGCCGGACGAACAGATACGCAGTATTTT	CASSRTSGRAGRTDTQYF
TRBV7-2	-	TRBJ1-4	-	TGTGCCAGCAGCTTCTTAGGGGCATTCGGTGAAAAACTGTTTTTT	CASSFLGAFGEKLFF